Below, 24 T cell receptor beta chains from the same sample are listed, as sequenced in a study of control samples from healthy donors and cancer patients. Only in-frame clones appear in the TCRdb table, and some are missing; sequencing was by immunoSEQ multiplex PCR. The profile shows roughly 170,000 clones, 75% to 95% of them singletons. Source material: blood. The source of these receptors is a woman aged 40-49 years in good health.

This clone was counted a single time. Other DNA variants within this sample encode the same CDR3. V gene TRBV6-5 combines with J gene TRBJ2-1, with D uncertain. This CDR3 contains 13 residues. Trimming cost V 2 bases and J 2 bases, with 4 bases left between them. Germline CDR1 is MNHEY and CDR2 is SVGAGI. The CDR3 reads CASSYGPYNEQFF. The CDR3 DNA is TGTGCCAGCAGTTACGGACCCTACAATGAGCAGTTCTTC.

J is TRBJ1-1 and V is TRBV2; D gene ambiguous. This CDR3 region has 9 residues. CDR1 and CDR2 from the germline V gene are SNHLY and FYNNEI. Trimming took off 6 bases at V and 11 bases at J, with 7 bases between the two ends. As DNA, the CDR3 is TGTGCCAGCAGGAACGGGGCTTTCTTT. Its protein product is CASRNGAFF. Full variable domain (missing parts from reference TRBV2 and TRBJ1-1): EPEVTQTPSHQVTQMGQEVILRCVPISNHLYFYWYRQILGQKVEFLVSFYNNEISEKSEIFDDQFSVERPDGSNFTLKIRSTKLEDSAMYFCASRNGAFFGQGTRLTVV.

The J gene is TRBJ1-2, the V gene TRBV19, with D hard to call. Between the trimmed V and J ends, which lost 5 bases and 3 bases, there was a span of 16 bases. Germline V gives CDR1 LNHDA, CDR2 SQIVND (reference sequence). The CDR3 is made up of 15 amino acids. The CDR3 loop reads CASSAGFRSDYGYTF. The CDR3 nucleotides are TGTGCCAGTAGTGCCGGTTTTCGAAGCGACTATGGCTACACCTTC. Complete variable domain (other parts from reference TRBV19 and TRBJ1-2): DGGITQSPKYLFRKEGQNVTLSCEQNLNHDAMYWYRQDPGQGLRLIYYSQIVNDFQKGDIAEGYSVSREKKESFPLTVTSAQKNPTAFYLCASSAGFRSDYGYTFGSGTRLTVV.

The chain couples TRBV4-1 to TRBJ2-4; D gene uncertain. Trimming took 3 bases from V and 5 from J, leaving 5 bases between them. This CDR3 has 12 amino acids. CDR1 and CDR2 from the germline V gene are MGHRA and YSYEKL. CDR3 in amino acids: CASSHMENIQYF. The CDR3 DNA sequence: TGCGCCAGCAGCCACATGGAAAACATTCAGTACTTC.

V is TRBV18 and J is TRBJ2-5; 8 bases are a match to TRBD2. V lost 3 bases and J lost 0; bases outside the gene matches: 6. Germline V lookup: CDR1 KGHSH, CDR2 LQKENI. The CDR3 contains 16 residues. DNA for the CDR3: TGTGCCAGCTCACCTTCGGGGGGGCGTTACCAAGAGACCCAGTACTTC. Its protein product is CASSPSGGRYQETQYF.

The V call is TRBV12-5, the J call TRBJ2-1, with TRBD2 identical over 10 bases. Germline values: CDR1 LGHNT, CDR2 FRNRAP. The ends lost 1 base at V and 8 bases at J; junction bases unmatched: 11. The CDR3 runs to 17 residues. The CDR3 region is CASGLDPLAGAIYEQFF. In DNA, the CDR3 is TGTGCTAGTGGTTTGGACCCCCTAGCGGGAGCGATCTATGAGCAGTTCTTC.

This clone was counted ten times or more. The CDR3 nucleotides read TGTGCCAGCAGTGACCGACACTCTGGGGCCAACGTCCTGACTTTC. This gives the protein CASSDRHSGANVLTF. This chain connects TRBV6-1 to TRBJ2-6; D remains ambiguous. Deletions cut 3 bases from V and 0 bases from J, with 6 bases between. The CDR3 length is 15 residues. The germline CDR1 and CDR2 sequences are MNHNS and SASEGT.

The chain joins TRBV19 to TRBJ1-2; D ambiguous. CDR3 length equals 11 residues. Trimming shortened V by 5 bases and J by 8 bases, and 9 bases separated the two germline ends. Germline V gene lookup returns CDR1 LNHDA and CDR2 SQIVND (reference sequence). The CDR3 sequence: CASSPSVGYTF. The CDR3 DNA reads TGTGCCAGTAGTCCCAGTGTAGGCTACACCTTC.

The chain is built from TRBV7-9 and TRBJ1-4; 8 nucleotides agree with TRBD1. The germline gives CDR1 SEHNR, CDR2 FQNEAQ (reference sequence). The CDR3 loop spans 17 amino acids. After removal of 5 bases from V and 3 bases from J, the junction contained 11 bases not matched to a gene. CDR3 sequence: CASSQAGDRSSNEKLFF. The CDR3 nucleotides are TGTGCCAGCAGCCAGGCCGGGGACAGGTCTTCTAATGAAAAACTGTTTTTT.

The V gene is TRBV7-9, the J gene TRBJ2-7, with TRBD2 identical over 7 bases. Germline V lookup: CDR1 SEHNR, CDR2 FQNEAQ (reference sequence). V shed 1 base, J shed 9 bases, and the junction held 3 bases outside the gene matches. This CDR3 is 12 amino acids long. The CDR3 protein is CASSLELAPQYF. For the CDR3, the DNA is TGTGCCAGCAGCTTAGAACTAGCGCCGCAGTACTTC.

The V gene is TRBV5-5, the J gene TRBJ1-2; D might be TRBD1 (6 bases). Germline CDR1 and CDR2: SGHKS and YYEKEE (reference sequence). Trimming took 4 bases from V and 4 from J, leaving 17 bases between them. This CDR3 has 15 amino acids. CDR3 DNA: TGTGCCAGCAGCACGGCCGGGGGCGGGGGCTATGGCTACACCTTC. Protein product: CASSTAGGGGYGYTF.

The CDR3 nucleotides read TGTGCCAGCTCACCCGAAGCGGGTATCATGAACACTGAAGCTTTCTTT. Its translation is CASSPEAGIMNTEAFF. The chain uses TRBV18 and TRBJ1-1; D gene uncertain. CDR1 KGHSH and CDR2 LQKENI come from the germline V gene. The CDR3 has 16 amino acids. Between the trimmed V and J ends, which lost 3 bases and 0 bases, there was a span of 14 bases.

V is TRBV4-2 and J is TRBJ2-7; 15 bases fit TRBD2. Germline-derived CDR1 and CDR2 are LGHNA and YNFKEQ. This CDR3 has 17 residues. V lost 1 base, J lost 10 bases, and 11 bases stayed unmatched. The CDR3 coding sequence is TGTGCCAGCAGCCAAGGCATATCGGGACTAGCGGGAGGCACACAGTACTTC. Translation: CASSQGISGLAGGTQYF.

V and J are TRBV5-1 and TRBJ2-1; the match to TRBD2 covers 9 bases. V lost 4 bases, J lost 8 bases, and 10 bases stayed unmatched. The CDR3 spans 15 residues. Germline V gene lookup returns CDR1 SGHRS and CDR2 YFSETQ. The CDR3 region has the DNA TGCGCCAGCAGCCCGGCTCGCGGGGGGGGCTATGAGCAGTTCTTC. As protein: CASSPARGGGYEQFF.

The chain joins TRBV2 to TRBJ2-3; 11 nucleotides agree with TRBD2. The germline V gene encodes CDR1 SNHLY and CDR2 FYNNEI. The trim removed 2 bases at V and 2 bases at J, leaving 6 bases unmatched. The CDR3 extends over 17 amino acids. CDR3 sequence: CASSEKELAGDTDTQYF. In DNA form, the CDR3 reads TGTGCCAGCAGTGAAAAGGAACTAGCGGGGGACACAGATACGCAGTATTTT.

The rearrangement joins TRBV2 to TRBJ2-7; weak D call: TRBD2 (6 bases). The CDR3 has 13 residues. Deletions cut 5 bases from V and 2 bases from J, with 10 bases between. The V gene's germline CDR1 is SNHLY and CDR2 FYNNEI. CDR3 in DNA: TGTGCCAGCAGTAAGACTAGAGCCTACGAGCAGTACTTC. Translation: CASSKTRAYEQYF.

The chain combines TRBV12-5 with TRBJ1-2, with 10 positions matching TRBD1. This CDR3 has 15 amino acids. V was clipped by 1 base and J by 8 bases; unmatched bases: 7. Germline assignment: CDR1 LGHNT and CDR2 FRNRAP. The CDR3 is CASGLARQGAGGYTF. The CDR3 DNA sequence: TGTGCTAGTGGTTTGGCGAGACAGGGGGCGGGAGGCTACACCTTC. The variable domain in full, with the rest retrieved from reference TRBV12-5 and TRBJ1-2, is DARVTQTPRHKVTEMGQEVTMRCQPILGHNTVFWYRQTMMQGLELLAYFRNRAPLDDSGMPKDRFSAEMPDATLATLKIQPSEPRDSAVYFCASGLARQGAGGYTFGSGTRLTVV.

The chain is built from TRBV10-1 and TRBJ2-1, with 9 nucleotides matching TRBD2. Germline V gives CDR1 WNHNN, CDR2 SYGVQD (reference sequence). Trimming took 0 bases from V and 8 from J; bases not matched to a gene: 8. This CDR3 region has 16 residues. CDR3 bases: TGCGCCAGCAGTGAGTCGAGAAGCGGGGGGTTCGATGAGCAGTTCTTC. This codes for CASSESRSGGFDEQFF.

The gene calls are TRBV28 and TRBJ1-6, with unresolved D. The CDR3 is 11 amino acids. Germline V CDR1 and CDR2: MDHEN, SYDVKM. V lost 3 bases to trimming and J lost 13 bases, with 7 bases between them. As DNA, the CDR3 is TGTGCCAGCAGTTTGAACCCGCCCCTCCACTTT. This sequence encodes CASSLNPPLHF.

This clone is medium-sized (0.01 to 0.1%) within its sample. The chain links TRBV5-1 to TRBJ2-7; D possibly corresponds to TRBD2 (5 bases). Trimming removed 4 bases from V and 7 bases from J, with 9 bases in between. The germline V gene has CDR1 SGHRS and CDR2 YFSETQ. The CDR3 covers 11 residues. CDR3 protein: CASSLEREQYF. The CDR3 DNA reads as TGCGCCAGCAGCCTTGAGCGGGAGCAGTACTTC.

V is TRBV18 and J is TRBJ1-1, with unresolved D. The CDR3 extends over 14 amino acids. CDR1 is KGHSH, CDR2 LQKENI, per germline. The V gene lost 2 bases and the J gene lost 0 bases, with 7 bases spanning the gap. Here the CDR3 DNA reads TGTGCCAGCTCACCAGGCGTCATGAACACTGAAGCTTTCTTT. Translation gives CASSPGVMNTEAFF.

In DNA form, the CDR3 reads TGTGCCAGCAGCGTGGAATGGGGGACAGAAGTCTATGGCTACACCTTC. Protein sequence: CASSVEWGTEVYGYTF. The rearrangement joins TRBV9 to TRBJ1-2; TRBD1 agrees at 7 bases. Per the germline V gene, CDR1 is SGDLS and CDR2 is YYNGEE. V gave up 2 bases and J gave up 4 bases; unmatched junction bases: 11. This CDR3 is 16 amino acids long.

The chain couples TRBV6-5 to TRBJ1-5, with a weak D call TRBD1 (6 bases). The V and J ends lost 6 bases and 9 bases respectively, with 15 bases between them. CDR3 length equals 13 residues. Germline V gene lookup returns CDR1 MNHEY and CDR2 SVGAGI. The CDR3: CASSFSLTGPQHF. In nucleotides, the CDR3 is TGTGCCAGCAGCTTCTCATTGACAGGGCCCCAGCATTTT.

V usage is TRBV19 and J usage is TRBJ1-5; D call uncertain. Germline V gene data show CDR1 as LNHDA and CDR2 as SQIVND (reference sequence). With 8 bases removed from V and 7 bases from J, the gap between germline ends came to 12 bases. This CDR3 is built from 12 residues. The CDR3 DNA reads TGTGCCAGTCGGTTTCACCAGCAGCCCCAGCATTTT. Translating it yields CASRFHQQPQHF.